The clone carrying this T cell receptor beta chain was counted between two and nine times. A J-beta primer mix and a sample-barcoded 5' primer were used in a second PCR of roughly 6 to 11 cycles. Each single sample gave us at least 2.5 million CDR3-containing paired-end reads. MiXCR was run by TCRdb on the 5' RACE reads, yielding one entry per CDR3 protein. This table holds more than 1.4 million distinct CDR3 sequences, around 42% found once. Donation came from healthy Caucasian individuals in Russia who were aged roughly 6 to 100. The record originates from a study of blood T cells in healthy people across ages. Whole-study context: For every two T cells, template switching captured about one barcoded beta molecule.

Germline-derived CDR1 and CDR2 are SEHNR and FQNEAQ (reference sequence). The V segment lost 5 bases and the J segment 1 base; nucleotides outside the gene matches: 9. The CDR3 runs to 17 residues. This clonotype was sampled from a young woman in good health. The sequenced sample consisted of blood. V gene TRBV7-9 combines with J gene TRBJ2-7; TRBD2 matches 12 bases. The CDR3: CASSGPGTSGFSYEQYF. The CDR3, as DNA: TGTGCCAGCAGCGGCCCCGGGACTAGCGGGTTTTCCTACGAGCAGTACTTC.